This entry lists 26 T cell receptor beta chains sequenced from one sample in a study of blood T cell repertoires in COVID-19. Here immunoSEQ multiplex PCR was the method, and the copy in TCRdb shows in-frame clones only, minus some. The table has some 240,000 clones, approximately 80% seen once; the top ten hold 6% to 8%. The sample was peripheral blood. The receptors were gathered from a woman aged 80 or over with COVID-19, enrolled during active disease.

The CDR3 reads CSVVGQLKYTEAFF. DNA for the CDR3: TGCAGCGTTGTGGGACAACTGAAATACACTGAAGCTTTCTTT. The chain employs TRBV29-1 and TRBJ1-1, with TRBD1 as a possible D gene (6 bases). Germline V lookup: CDR1 SQVTM, CDR2 ANQGSEA. Trimming took 4 bases from V and 3 from J, leaving 15 bases between them. The CDR3 consists of 14 residues.

This rearrangement joins TRBV18 to TRBJ1-2; 11 bases are shared with TRBD1. With 4 bases clipped from V and 2 bases from J, the junction kept 3 bases outside the gene matches. This CDR3 comprises 15 residues. Germline V gene sequence: CDR1 KGHSH, CDR2 LQKENI. CDR3 residues: CASSLGQGANYGYTF. DNA of the CDR3: TGTGCCAGCTCACTTGGACAGGGGGCCAACTATGGCTACACCTTC.

The chain couples TRBV5-5 to TRBJ1-5, with D perhaps matching TRBD1 (5 bases). The germline V and J ends were trimmed by 2 bases and 4 bases, with 10 bases remaining between them. This CDR3 spans 14 amino acids. Germline CDR1 is SGHKS and CDR2 is YYEKEE (reference sequence). This chain's CDR3 is CASSFVQANQPQHF. As DNA, the CDR3 is TGTGCCAGCAGCTTTGTACAGGCGAATCAGCCCCAGCATTTT.

The rearrangement joins TRBV19 to TRBJ1-4; 7 positions agree with TRBD1. The V and J ends lost 6 bases and 3 bases, in that order; junction bases with no gene match: 10. The CDR3 has 16 amino acids. Looked up from germline, CDR1 is LNHDA and CDR2 is SQIVND (reference sequence). The CDR3 reads CASSRQGTRANEKLFF. The CDR3 bases are TGTGCCAGTAGCCGACAGGGAACTCGGGCTAATGAAAAACTGTTTTTT.

CDR3 in DNA: TGTGCCAGTACTGGGACAGGGAACTATGGCTACACCTTC. It translates to CASTGTGNYGYTF. This chain uses TRBV19 with TRBJ1-2, with TRBD1 identical over 9 bases. With V trimmed by 7 bases and J by 2 bases, 2 bases remained unmatched. The CDR3 runs to 13 residues. From germline, CDR1 is LNHDA and CDR2 SQIVND (reference sequence).

As regards this clone: This specimen includes other DNA sequences encoding the same CDR3. The chain carries TRBV28 and TRBJ1-5; 7 nucleotides line up with TRBD1. This CDR3 spans 14 amino acids. Germline loops: CDR1 MDHEN, CDR2 SYDVKM. The V segment lost 5 bases and the J segment 0 bases; nucleotides outside the gene matches: 1. CDR3: CASSRDSSNQPQHF. The DNA for the CDR3 is TGTGCCAGCAGTCGGGACAGTAGCAATCAGCCCCAGCATTTT.

In its sample, this clone was seen once. The CDR3 reads CAWSPNLAGEYF. CDR3 DNA sequence: TGTGCCTGGAGTCCAAACTTAGCGGGGGAGTACTTC. The chain combines TRBV30 with TRBJ2-5; 9 nucleotides align to TRBD2. Losses at the gene ends were 2 bases for V and 12 bases for J; bases not matched to a gene: 7. This CDR3 has 12 residues. The germline CDR1 and CDR2 sequences are GTSNPN and SVGIG (reference sequence).

The J gene is TRBJ2-1, the V gene TRBV2, with TRBD1 matching over 8 bases. There are 13 residues in the CDR3. The trim removed 5 bases at V and 15 bases at J, leaving 12 bases unmatched. Germline V gene lookup returns CDR1 SNHLY and CDR2 FYNNEI. The chain's CDR3 is CASSLTIQGARFF. CDR3 nucleotides: TGTGCCAGCAGTTTAACAATCCAGGGGGCACGGTTCTTC.

Written as DNA, the CDR3 is TGTGCCACCAGTGATGCCAGGGACAGAAGAGAGACCCAGTACTTC. Encoded protein: CATSDARDRRETQYF. The V and J genes are TRBV24-1 and TRBJ2-5; 7 bases agree with TRBD1. The V and J ends lost 3 bases and 4 bases, in that order; junction bases with no gene match: 7. The CDR3 length is 15 residues. CDR1 and CDR2 from the germline V gene are KGHDR and SFDVKD.

The rearrangement links TRBV7-6 to TRBJ1-3; the D gene is possibly TRBD1 (6 bases). CDR1 is SGHVS, CDR2 FNYEAQ, per germline. Trimming shortened V by 2 bases and J by 2 bases, and 10 bases separated the two germline ends. The CDR3 is 15 residues long. CDR3 amino acids: CASSLMSGAGNTIYF. CDR3 nucleotide sequence: TGTGCCAGCAGCTTAATGTCAGGGGCTGGAAACACCATATATTTT.

The chain combines TRBV20-1 with TRBJ2-7, with D tentatively TRBD2 (5 bases). The CDR3 has 14 residues. Trimming removed 3 bases from V and 0 bases from J, with 12 bases in between. The germline V gene encodes CDR1 DFQATT and CDR2 SNEGSKA (reference sequence). CDR3 coding DNA: TGCAGTGCTAGTTGGCGGGCAAGCTCCTACGAGCAGTACTTC. Amino acids: CSASWRASSYEQYF.

This chain uses TRBV10-1 with TRBJ2-3; TRBD2 matches at 13 bases. With V trimmed by 1 base and J by 6 bases, 1 base remained unmatched. Germline loops: CDR1 WNHNN, CDR2 SYGVQD (reference sequence). The length of the CDR3 is 15 residues. This CDR3 is CASSELTSGGDTQYF. The DNA for the CDR3 is TGCGCCAGCAGTGAGTTGACTAGCGGGGGGGATACGCAGTATTTT.

The genes are TRBV28 and TRBJ2-7, with D possibly being TRBD1 (5 bases). This CDR3 region has 17 residues. From germline, CDR1 is MDHEN and CDR2 SYDVKM. The V end was cut by 8 bases, the J end by 3 bases, with 26 bases between. The CDR3 region has the DNA TGTGCCAGCCCCCCCGCGTCTTCGGGTGGGGCCTACTACGAGCAGTACTTC. As protein: CASPPASSGGAYYEQYF.

The rearrangement joins TRBV6-5 to TRBJ2-7, with 10 bases matching TRBD2. This CDR3 comprises 15 residues. V lost 4 bases to trimming and J lost 7 bases; unmatched junction nucleotides: 10. The V gene's germline CDR1 is MNHEY and CDR2 SVGAGI. CDR3 sequence (DNA): TGTGCCAGCAGTTCCTCTAGCGGGGGAGGGAGGGAGCAGTACTTC. Protein sequence: CASSSSSGGGREQYF.

J is TRBJ1-3 and V is TRBV6-5, with no clear D. Germline V lookup: CDR1 MNHEY, CDR2 SVGAGI. With 4 bases removed from V and 4 bases from J, the gap between germline ends came to 17 bases. This CDR3 is 16 amino acids long. CDR3 loop: CASSFTRRVSGNTIYF. The DNA for the CDR3 is TGTGCCAGCAGTTTCACCCGACGGGTATCAGGAAACACCATATATTTT.

The CDR3 sequence: CASSRDLNTGELFF. CDR3 nucleotide sequence: TGTGCCAGCAGCCGAGACCTCAACACCGGGGAGCTGTTTTTT. This sequence joins TRBV3-1 (or the pseudogene TRBV3-2) and TRBJ2-2; D gene uncertain. Germline V lookup: CDR1 LGHDT, CDR2 YNNKEL (reference sequence). With 4 bases removed from V and 2 bases from J, the gap between germline ends came to 8 bases. The CDR3 is 14 amino acids.

This sequence joins TRBV7-9 and TRBJ2-7, with D possibly being TRBD2 (7 bases). Trimming stripped 0 bases from V and 3 bases from J, with 15 bases between. This CDR3 comprises 16 residues. From germline, CDR1 is SEHNR and CDR2 FQNEAQ (reference sequence). CDR3 sequence reads: CASSLASGGFFYEQYF. CDR3 bases: TGTGCCAGCAGCTTAGCGTCGGGGGGCTTCTTCTACGAGCAGTACTTC.

About this clone itself: The sample holds other DNA sequences that translate to the same CDR3. This chain links TRBV28 with TRBJ1-2, with D unresolved. Per germline, CDR1 MDHEN and CDR2 SYDVKM. The length of the CDR3 is 11 residues. Between the trimmed V and J ends, which lost 4 bases and 5 bases, there was a span of 5 bases. CDR3 in DNA: TGTGCCAGCAGTTCGCGGTATGGCTACACCTTC. It yields the protein CASSSRYGYTF.

The genes are TRBV19 and TRBJ2-7, with TRBD1 matching 8 bases. Losses at the gene ends were 3 bases for V and 2 bases for J; bases not matched to a gene: 3. CDR1 and CDR2 (germline): LNHDA, SQIVND (reference sequence). The CDR3 has 14 amino acids. The CDR3 loop is CASSMTGATYEQYF. The CDR3 DNA reads as TGTGCCAGTAGTATGACAGGGGCCACCTACGAGCAGTACTTC.

CDR3 DNA sequence: TGTGCCAGCAGTCTCCGAGAGGGAAACATTCAGTACTTC. As protein: CASSLREGNIQYF. The chain joins TRBV28 to TRBJ2-4; D may be TRBD2 (5 bases). V lost 5 bases and J 6 bases, leaving 11 bases between the germline ends. The CDR3 contains 13 residues. Germline V lookup: CDR1 MDHEN, CDR2 SYDVKM.

This clone was picked up a small number of times. The CDR3 DNA sequence: TGTGCCAGCTCACAGAATTCGGGTCAGAGTAATGAAAAACTGTTTTTT. It encodes CASSQNSGQSNEKLFF. The genes are TRBV18 and TRBJ1-4, with D unresolved. Germline CDR1 is KGHSH and CDR2 is LQKENI. The CDR3 is 16 amino acids. V lost 4 bases, J lost 4 bases, and 16 bases lay in between.

The chain employs TRBV19 and TRBJ2-3, with 7 bases aligning to TRBD2. The CDR3 covers 17 residues. Germline-derived CDR1 and CDR2 are LNHDA and SQIVND (reference sequence). Losses at the gene ends were 3 bases for V and 2 bases for J; bases not matched to a gene: 11. CDR3 in DNA: TGTGCCAGTAGTATCGTTCGGCTAGCGGATTACACAGATACGCAGTATTTT. Translation gives CASSIVRLADYTDTQYF.

The V call is TRBV19, the J call TRBJ1-4; no reliable D call. Germline lookup yields CDR1 LNHDA and CDR2 SQIVND (reference sequence). Trimming removed 4 bases at V and 7 bases at J, with 19 bases between. The CDR3 totals 16 residues. The CDR3 DNA follows: TGTGCCAGTAGTACCCGAAGTCCTGTTAGCATTGAAAAACTGTTTTTT. It yields the protein CASSTRSPVSIEKLFF.

The rearrangement links TRBV5-1 to TRBJ1-4; D not resolved. This CDR3 comprises 15 residues. The V gene's germline CDR1 is SGHRS and CDR2 YFSETQ. The V gene lost 1 base and the J gene lost 8 bases, with 15 bases spanning the gap. CDR3 coding DNA: TGCGCCAGCAGCTTGTATGGAGGGTTGGAGGAAAAACTGTTTTTT. Translated: CASSLYGGLEEKLFF.

This chain connects TRBV19 to TRBJ1-5, with 7 bases lining up with TRBD1. Germline V CDR1 and CDR2: LNHDA, SQIVND (reference sequence). Trimming removed 7 bases from V and 3 bases from J; junction bases left unmatched: 12. The CDR3 loop spans 16 amino acids. For the CDR3, the DNA is TGTGCCAGTACCATTACCGGGACAGCGGTCAATCAGCCCCAGCATTTT. It codes for CASTITGTAVNQPQHF.

This chain connects TRBV6-4 to TRBJ2-2, with D tentatively TRBD1 (5 bases). The CDR3 is 14 residues long. Germline loops: CDR1 MRHNA, CDR2 SNTAGT. Trimming pared 11 bases from V and 0 bases from J, leaving 13 bases between. The CDR3 coding sequence is TGTGCCTCCCATGGGGCCGCGAACACCGGGGAGCTGTTTTTT. Translating gives CASHGAANTGELFF.